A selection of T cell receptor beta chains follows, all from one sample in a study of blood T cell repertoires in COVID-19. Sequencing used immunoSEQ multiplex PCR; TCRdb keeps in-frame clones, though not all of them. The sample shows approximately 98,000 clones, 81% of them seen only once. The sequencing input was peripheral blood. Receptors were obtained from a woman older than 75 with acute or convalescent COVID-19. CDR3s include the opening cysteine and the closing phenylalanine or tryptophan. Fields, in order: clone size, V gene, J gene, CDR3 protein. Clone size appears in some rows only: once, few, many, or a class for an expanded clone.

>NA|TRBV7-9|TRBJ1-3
CASSTPPRGLLGNTIYF
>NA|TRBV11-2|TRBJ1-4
CASSLPTGLNEKLFF
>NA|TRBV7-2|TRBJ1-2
CASSLAGTGSNYGYTF
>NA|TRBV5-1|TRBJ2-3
CASSYRQGRTDTQYF
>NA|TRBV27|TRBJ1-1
CASRWGLQNTEAFF
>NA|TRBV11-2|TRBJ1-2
CASSSTVPPLYGYTF
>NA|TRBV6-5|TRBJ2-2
CASSYEAGGYTGELFF
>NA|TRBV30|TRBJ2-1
CAWSVRWGQGNDEQFF
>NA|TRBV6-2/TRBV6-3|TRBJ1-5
CASSYGASRGIGSNQPQHF
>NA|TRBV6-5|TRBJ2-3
CASKRQDTDTQYF
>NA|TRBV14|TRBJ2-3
CASSQVLAGVDTQYF
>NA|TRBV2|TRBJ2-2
CASRVDSRLRELFF
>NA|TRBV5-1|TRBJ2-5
CASSGGQGEETQYF
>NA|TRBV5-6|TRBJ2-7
CASSSSGREQYF
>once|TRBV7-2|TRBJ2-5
CASSSGTGRETQYF
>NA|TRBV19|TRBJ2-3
CASSIGPGTSGGRDTQYF
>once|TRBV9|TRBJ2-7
CASSVAAGTNEQYF
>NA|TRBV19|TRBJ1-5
CASSSAAGSNQPQHF
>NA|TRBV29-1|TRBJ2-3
CSVVWDFDRTDTQYF
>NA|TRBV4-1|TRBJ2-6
CASSPAGGLGSGANVLTF
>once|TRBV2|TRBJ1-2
CASKGTGLYGYTF
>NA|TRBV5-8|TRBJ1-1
CASILSTVGEPTF
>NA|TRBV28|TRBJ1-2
CASCPGQVHPYGYTF
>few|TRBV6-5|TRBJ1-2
CASSSTGGNGYTF
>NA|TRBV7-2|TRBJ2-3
CASSLASGNTDTQYF
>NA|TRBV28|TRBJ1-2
CASSLAAANNYGYTF
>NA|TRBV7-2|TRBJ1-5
CASSFQGAGQPQHF
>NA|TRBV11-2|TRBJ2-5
CASSPGQGIMTQYF
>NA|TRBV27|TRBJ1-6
CASSTLRQGESPLHF
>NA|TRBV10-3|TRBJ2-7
CATLTGVEQYF
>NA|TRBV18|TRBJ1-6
CASSIQRDNSPLHF
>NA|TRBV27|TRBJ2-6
CASSLSQYSGANVLTF
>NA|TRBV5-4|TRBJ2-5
CASSSFTGQGWGTQYF
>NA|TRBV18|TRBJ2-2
CASSPQAGVAGELFF
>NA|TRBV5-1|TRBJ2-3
CASSLLYSSTDTQYF
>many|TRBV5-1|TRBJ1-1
CASSPQVNTEAFF
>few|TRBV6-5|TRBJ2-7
CASSYSSGQDYEQYF
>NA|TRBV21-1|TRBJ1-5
CASSKGGVDSNQPQHF
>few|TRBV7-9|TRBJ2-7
CASSLVARTGYEQYF
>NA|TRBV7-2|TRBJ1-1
CASSRQVNTEAFF
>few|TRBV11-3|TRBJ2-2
CASRAGTSETGELFF
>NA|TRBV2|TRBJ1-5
CASSGDRGNQPQHF
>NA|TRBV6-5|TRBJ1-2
CASRGGQGTGYTF
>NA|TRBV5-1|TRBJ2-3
CASSDTSGGAVGADTQYF
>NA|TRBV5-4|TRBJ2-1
CASSANNEQFF
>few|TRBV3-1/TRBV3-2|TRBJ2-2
CASSHILSGTGELFF